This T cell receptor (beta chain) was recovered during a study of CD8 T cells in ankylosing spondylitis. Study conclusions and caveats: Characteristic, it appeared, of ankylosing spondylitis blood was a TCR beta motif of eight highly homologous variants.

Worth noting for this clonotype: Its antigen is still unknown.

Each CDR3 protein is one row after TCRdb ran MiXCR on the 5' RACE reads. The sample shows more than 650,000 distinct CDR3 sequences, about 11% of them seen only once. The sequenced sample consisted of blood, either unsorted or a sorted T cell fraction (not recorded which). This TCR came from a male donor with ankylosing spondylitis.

The CDR3 nucleotides are TGTGCCAGCAGTTTTGGCACAGGGAAAAGCCATGGCTACACCTTC. Translation gives CASSFGTGKSHGYTF. The chain employs TRBV12-3 or TRBV12-4 and TRBJ1-2, with D tentatively TRBD1 (6 bases). Trimming removed 3 bases at V and 6 bases at J, with 17 bases between. The CDR3 has 15 residues.